The 10 T cell receptor beta chains in this list originate from one sample, sequenced in a study of shared clonotypes between healthy human individuals (TCRdb year 2020). Libraries were built with the immunoSEQ multiplex PCR assay. The immuneACCESS repertoire file appears here via TCRdb, limited to in-frame rearrangements. These files lack a portion of the clones; in checked studies, under half of the deficit traces to unresolved V genes, and the cause of the others is not known. Within this sample are millions of clones, with approximately 94% of them counted one time only. About 0.13% of the sample belongs to the ten largest clones. Sequencing was performed on naive CD4+ T cells sorted from blood. Sample cell subset or site, as interpreted from the label and publication: CD45RA+ positively selected. Receptor source: a man in his late teens or twenties in good health.

This chain joins TRBV7-9 and TRBJ1-6; no clear D gene. Germline V gene lookup returns CDR1 SEHNR and CDR2 FQNEAQ (reference sequence). The CDR3 sequence is 17 residues long. Trimming removed 3 bases from V and 0 bases from J, with 12 bases in between. Here the CDR3 DNA reads TGTGCCAGCAGCTTTGCTCCAGATTACTCCTATAATTCACCCCTCCACTTT. This translates into CASSFAPDYSYNSPLHF.

V usage is TRBV2 and J usage is TRBJ1-2; 7 bases map to TRBD1. CDR3 length: 14 amino acids. CDR1 is SNHLY and CDR2 is FYNNEI in the germline V gene. V shed 6 bases, J shed 0 bases, and the junction held 4 bases outside the gene matches. The CDR3 DNA reads as TGTGCCAGCAGGGCGGACAGGACTAACTATGGCTACACCTTC. This gives the protein CASRADRTNYGYTF.

The chain carries TRBV4-2 and TRBJ1-2; TRBD1 aligns across 8 bases. The V segment lost 5 bases and the J segment 3 bases; nucleotides outside the gene matches: 14. CDR3 length: 17 amino acids. CDR1 LGHNA and CDR2 YNFKEQ come from the germline V gene. The CDR3 DNA sequence: TGTGCCAGCAGCTTATGGACAGGGACCCAGTTCGACTATGGCTACACCTTC. Translation gives CASSLWTGTQFDYGYTF.

Only one count was recorded for this clone. This chain joins TRBV6-1 and TRBJ1-6, with no clear D. The V gene lost 0 bases and the J gene lost 11 bases, with 11 bases spanning the gap. Looked up from germline, CDR1 is MNHNS and CDR2 is SASEGT. There are 14 residues in the CDR3. The CDR3 here is CASSEAYEIAPLHF. The CDR3 DNA is TGTGCCAGCAGTGAAGCCTACGAAATAGCACCCCTCCACTTT.

This chain joins TRBV29-1 and TRBJ2-1; D gene uncertain. Trimming took 4 bases from V and 5 from J, leaving 18 bases between them. The CDR3 has 15 residues. Germline V gene data show CDR1 as SQVTM and CDR2 as ANQGSEA. DNA of the CDR3: TGCAGCGTTGGACTCTCTACCCTAATAAACAATGAGCAGTTCTTC. Its translation: CSVGLSTLINNEQFF.

This clone is a singleton in its sample. The gene calls are TRBV23-1 and TRBJ1-4; a weak D match, TRBD1 (5 bases). TRBV23-1 falls under the ORF class, with uncertain function. Deletions cut 1 base from V and 6 bases from J, with 9 bases between. This CDR3 comprises 14 residues. The CDR3 nucleotides are TGCGCCAGCAGTCAATTTGGCAGGGATGAAAAACTGTTTTTT. It translates to CASSQFGRDEKLFF.

This chain's CDR3 is CASESPANTGELFF. Here the CDR3 DNA reads TGTGCCAGCGAATCACCCGCGAACACCGGGGAGCTGTTTTTT. The rearrangement uses TRBV28 and TRBJ2-2; unclear D gene. From germline, CDR1 is MDHEN and CDR2 SYDVKM. V lost 8 bases and J lost 0, with 10 bases in between. CDR3 length equals 14 residues.

This chain joins TRBV9 and TRBJ2-5, with 9 bases matching TRBD1. CDR3 length equals 15 residues. V trimming: 3 bases; J trimming: 7 bases; junction bases outside the gene matches: 10. CDR1 SGDLS and CDR2 YYNGEE come from the germline V gene. In nucleotides, the CDR3 is TGTGCCAGCAGCGCCCCGGGACAGGGCAGCGGGACCCAGTACTTC. It codes for CASSAPGQGSGTQYF.

Comments on this clone: Different DNA sequences within this sample yield the same CDR3. This chain joins TRBV5-6 and TRBJ1-1; TRBD1 might be the D (5 bases). Germline assignment: CDR1 SGHDT and CDR2 YYEEEE. V was trimmed by 1 base and J by 5 bases, leaving 12 bases between them. This CDR3 has 14 residues. The CDR3 bases are TGTGCCAGCAGCTTGTCAGGGAGGTATACTGAAGCTTTCTTT. Protein sequence: CASSLSGRYTEAFF. The whole variable domain, remainder taken from reference TRBV5-6 and TRBJ1-1, is DAGVTQSPTHLIKTRGQQVTLRCSPKSGHDTVSWYQQALGQGPQFIFQYYEEEERQRGNFPDRFSGHQFPNYSSELNVNALLLGDSALYLCASSLSGRYTEAFFGQGTRLTVV.

The J gene is TRBJ1-2, the V gene TRBV19, with D possibly matching TRBD1 (5 bases). Germline assignment: CDR1 LNHDA and CDR2 SQIVND (reference sequence). This CDR3 has 14 amino acids. V was pared by 1 base and J by 4 bases, with 10 bases between. The CDR3 bases are TGTGCCAGTAGTATAGGGGACGGCGTCTATGGCTACACCTTC. Its translation: CASSIGDGVYGYTF. Full variable domain (missing parts from reference TRBV19 and TRBJ1-2): DGGITQSPKYLFRKEGQNVTLSCEQNLNHDAMYWYRQDPGQGLRLIYYSQIVNDFQKGDIAEGYSVSREKKESFPLTVTSAQKNPTAFYLCASSIGDGVYGYTFGSGTRLTVV.